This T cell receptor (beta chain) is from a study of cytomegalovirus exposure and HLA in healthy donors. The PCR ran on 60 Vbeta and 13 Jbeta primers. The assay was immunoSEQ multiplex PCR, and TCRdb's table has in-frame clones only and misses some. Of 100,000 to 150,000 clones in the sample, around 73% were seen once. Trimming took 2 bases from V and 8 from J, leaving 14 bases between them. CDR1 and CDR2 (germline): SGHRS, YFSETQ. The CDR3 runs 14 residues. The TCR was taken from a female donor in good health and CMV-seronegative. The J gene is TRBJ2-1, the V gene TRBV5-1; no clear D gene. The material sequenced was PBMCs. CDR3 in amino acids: CASSFLHPEDEQFF. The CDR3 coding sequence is TGCGCCAGCAGCTTCTTACACCCCGAGGATGAGCAGTTCTTC.